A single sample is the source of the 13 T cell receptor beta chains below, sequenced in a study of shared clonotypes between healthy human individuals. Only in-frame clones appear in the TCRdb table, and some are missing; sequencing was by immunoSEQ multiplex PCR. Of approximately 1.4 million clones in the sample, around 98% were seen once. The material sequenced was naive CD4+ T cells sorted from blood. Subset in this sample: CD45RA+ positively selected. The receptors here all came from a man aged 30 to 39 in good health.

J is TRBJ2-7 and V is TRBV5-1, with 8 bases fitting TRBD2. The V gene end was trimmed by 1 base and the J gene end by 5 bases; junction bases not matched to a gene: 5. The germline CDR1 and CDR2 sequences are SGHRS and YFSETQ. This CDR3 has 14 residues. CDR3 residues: CASSLFRREDEQYF. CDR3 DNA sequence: TGCGCCAGCAGCTTGTTTAGGCGGGAGGACGAGCAGTACTTC.

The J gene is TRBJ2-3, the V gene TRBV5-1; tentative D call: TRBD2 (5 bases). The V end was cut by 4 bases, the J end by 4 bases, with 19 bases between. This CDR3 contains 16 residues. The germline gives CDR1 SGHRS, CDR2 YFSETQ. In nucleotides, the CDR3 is TGCGCCAGCAGCCCCCCAGGACTCCCGCGGGCAGATACGCAGTATTTT. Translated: CASSPPGLPRADTQYF.

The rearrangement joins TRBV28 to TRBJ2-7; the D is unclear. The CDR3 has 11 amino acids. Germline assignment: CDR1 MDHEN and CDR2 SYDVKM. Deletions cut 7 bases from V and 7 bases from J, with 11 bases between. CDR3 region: CASNTPGEQYF. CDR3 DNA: TGTGCCAGCAACACCCCCGGAGAGCAGTACTTC.

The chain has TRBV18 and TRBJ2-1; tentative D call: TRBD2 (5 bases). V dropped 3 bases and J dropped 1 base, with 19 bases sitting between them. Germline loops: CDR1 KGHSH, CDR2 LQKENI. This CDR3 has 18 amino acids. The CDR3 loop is CASSPSSRFSGSYNEQFF. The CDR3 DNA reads TGTGCCAGCTCACCTAGCTCCCGGTTCTCGGGGTCCTACAATGAGCAGTTCTTC.

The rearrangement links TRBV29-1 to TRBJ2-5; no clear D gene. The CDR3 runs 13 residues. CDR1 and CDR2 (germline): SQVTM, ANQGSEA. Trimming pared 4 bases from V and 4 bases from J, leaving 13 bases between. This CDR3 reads CSVGGSFRETQYF. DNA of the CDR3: TGCAGCGTTGGAGGTAGTTTTAGAGAGACCCAGTACTTC.

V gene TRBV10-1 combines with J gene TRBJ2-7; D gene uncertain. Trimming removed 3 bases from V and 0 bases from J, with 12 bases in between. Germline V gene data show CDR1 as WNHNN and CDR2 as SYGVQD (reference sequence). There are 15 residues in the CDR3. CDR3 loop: CASSDGPSSSYEQYF. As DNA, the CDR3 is TGCGCCAGCAGTGATGGCCCCTCGAGCTCCTACGAGCAGTACTTC.

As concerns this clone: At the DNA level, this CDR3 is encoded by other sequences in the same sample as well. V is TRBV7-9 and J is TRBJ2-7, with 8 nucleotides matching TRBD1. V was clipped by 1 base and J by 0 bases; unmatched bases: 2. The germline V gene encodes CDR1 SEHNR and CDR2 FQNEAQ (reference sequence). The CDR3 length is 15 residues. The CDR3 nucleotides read TGTGCCAGCAGCTTAGGGACAGGGACCTCCTACGAGCAGTACTTC. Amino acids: CASSLGTGTSYEQYF.

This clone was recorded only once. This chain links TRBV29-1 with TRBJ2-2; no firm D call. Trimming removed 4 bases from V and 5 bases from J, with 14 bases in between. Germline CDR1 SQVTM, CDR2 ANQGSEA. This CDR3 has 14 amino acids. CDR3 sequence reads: CSVGTGPRTGELFF. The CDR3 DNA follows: TGCAGCGTTGGGACGGGTCCGAGGACCGGGGAGCTGTTTTTT.

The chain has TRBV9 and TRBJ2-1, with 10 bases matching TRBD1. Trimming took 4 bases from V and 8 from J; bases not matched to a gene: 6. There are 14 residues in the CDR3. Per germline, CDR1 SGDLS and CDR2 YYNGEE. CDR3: CASSPQDRGYEQFF. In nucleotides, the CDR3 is TGTGCCAGCAGCCCCCAGGACAGGGGGTATGAGCAGTTCTTC.

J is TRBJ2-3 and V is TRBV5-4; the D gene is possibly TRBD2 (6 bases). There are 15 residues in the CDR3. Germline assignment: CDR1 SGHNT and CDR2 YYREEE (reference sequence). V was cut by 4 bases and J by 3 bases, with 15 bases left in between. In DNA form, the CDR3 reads TGTGCCAGCAGCGGGCGGAGGGCCGAGACAGATACGCAGTATTTT. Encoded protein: CASSGRRAETDTQYF.

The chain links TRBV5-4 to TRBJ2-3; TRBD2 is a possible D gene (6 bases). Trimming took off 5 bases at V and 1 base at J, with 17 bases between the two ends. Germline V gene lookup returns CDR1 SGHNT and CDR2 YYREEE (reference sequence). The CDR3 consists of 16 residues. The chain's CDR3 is CASSVGGNTGTDTQYF. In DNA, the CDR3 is TGTGCCAGCAGTGTCGGGGGAAATACGGGCACAGATACGCAGTATTTT.

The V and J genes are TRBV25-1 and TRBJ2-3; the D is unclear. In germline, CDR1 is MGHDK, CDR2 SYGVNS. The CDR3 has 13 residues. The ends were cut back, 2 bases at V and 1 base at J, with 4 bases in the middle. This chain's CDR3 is CASSEIGTDTQYF. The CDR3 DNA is TGTGCCAGCAGTGAAATCGGCACAGATACGCAGTATTTT. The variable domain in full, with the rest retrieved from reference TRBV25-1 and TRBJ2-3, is EADIYQTPRYLVIGTGKKITLECSQTMGHDKMYWYQQDPGMELHLIHYSYGVNSTEKGDLSSESTVSRIRTEHFPLTLESARPSHTSQYLCASSEIGTDTQYFGPGTRLTVL.

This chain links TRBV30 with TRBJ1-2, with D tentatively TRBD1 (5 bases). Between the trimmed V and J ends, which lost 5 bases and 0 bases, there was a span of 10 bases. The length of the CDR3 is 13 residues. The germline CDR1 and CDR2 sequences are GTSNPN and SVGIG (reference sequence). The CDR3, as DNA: TGTGCCTGGTATACAGGAGCTAACTATGGCTACACCTTC. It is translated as CAWYTGANYGYTF.